This TCR beta chain came from a study of blood T cells in healthy people across ages. Study summary: Capturing about one barcoded beta molecule per two T cells was achieved by template switching. Study-level points and caveats: There was no known CMV status for donors, so expanded clonotype changes were possibly confounded. In long-lived donors, naive CD4+ cell counts and diversity exceeded those of aged donors.

The V end was cut by 6 bases, the J end by 5 bases, with 11 bases between. Germline CDR1 reads DFQATT; CDR2 reads SNEGSKA (reference sequence). The CDR3 contains 12 residues. Per sample, no less than 5 micrograms of total RNA were extracted. A word on this clonotype: Its matching antigen is unknown.

The use of a sample-barcoded 5' primer and a J-beta primer mix characterized a second PCR of about 7 to 12 cycles. TCRdb analysed the 5' RACE reads with MiXCR anew, one entry per CDR3 protein. The sample has more than 1.4 million distinct CDR3 sequences, roughly 40% seen once; the top ten hold 7.9%. The sample comprised blood. The rearrangement links TRBV20-1 to TRBJ2-1, with TRBD2 as a possible D gene (5 bases). The receptor was isolated from a woman aged 18-29 years in good health. CDR3 region: CSAQDSNNEQFF. CDR3 DNA sequence: TGCAGTGCCCAGGACTCGAACAATGAGCAGTTCTTC.